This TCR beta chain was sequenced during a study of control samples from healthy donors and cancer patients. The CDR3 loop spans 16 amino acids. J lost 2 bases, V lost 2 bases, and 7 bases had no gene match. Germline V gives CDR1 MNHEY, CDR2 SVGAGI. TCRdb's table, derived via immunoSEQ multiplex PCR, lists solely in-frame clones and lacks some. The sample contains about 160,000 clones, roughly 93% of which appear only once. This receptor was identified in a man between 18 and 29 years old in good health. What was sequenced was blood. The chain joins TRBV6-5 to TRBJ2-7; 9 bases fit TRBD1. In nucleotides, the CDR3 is TGTGCCAGCAGTTACGAGTCACAGGGGGCCGCCTACGAGCAGTACTTC. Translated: CASSYESQGAAYEQYF.